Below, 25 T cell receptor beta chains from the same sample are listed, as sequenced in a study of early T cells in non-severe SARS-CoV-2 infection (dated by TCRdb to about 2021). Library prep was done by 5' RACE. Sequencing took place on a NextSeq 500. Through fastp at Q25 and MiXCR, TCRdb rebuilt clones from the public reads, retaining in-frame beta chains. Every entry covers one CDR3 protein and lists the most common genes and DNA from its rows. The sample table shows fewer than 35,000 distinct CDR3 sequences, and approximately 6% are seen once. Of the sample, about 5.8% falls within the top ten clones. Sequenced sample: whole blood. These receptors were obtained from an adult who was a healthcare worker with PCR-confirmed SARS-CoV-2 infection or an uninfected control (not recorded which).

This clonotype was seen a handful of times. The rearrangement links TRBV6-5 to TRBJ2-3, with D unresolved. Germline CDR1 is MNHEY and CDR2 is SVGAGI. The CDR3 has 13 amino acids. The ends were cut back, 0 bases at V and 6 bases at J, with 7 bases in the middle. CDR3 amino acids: CASSYSRSDTQYF. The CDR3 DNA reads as TGTGCCAGCAGTTACTCAAGGTCGGATACGCAGTATTTT.

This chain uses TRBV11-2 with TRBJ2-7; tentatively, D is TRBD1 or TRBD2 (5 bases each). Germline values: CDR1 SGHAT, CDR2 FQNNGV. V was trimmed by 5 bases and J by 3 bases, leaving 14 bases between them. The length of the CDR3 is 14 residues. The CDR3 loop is CASSISGPNYEQYF. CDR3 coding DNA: TGTGCCAGCAGCATATCGGGACCGAACTACGAGCAGTACTTC.

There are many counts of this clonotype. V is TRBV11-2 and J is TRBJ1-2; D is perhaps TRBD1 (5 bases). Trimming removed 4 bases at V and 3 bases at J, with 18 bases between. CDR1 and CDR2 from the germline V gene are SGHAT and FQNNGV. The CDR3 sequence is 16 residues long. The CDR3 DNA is TGTGCCAGCAGCTGGAACAGTGAGGGGCAAGACTATGGCTACACCTTC. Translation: CASSWNSEGQDYGYTF. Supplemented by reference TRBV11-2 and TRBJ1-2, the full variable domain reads EAGVAQSPRYKIIEKRQSVAFWCNPISGHATLYWYQQILGQGPKLLIQFQNNGVVDDSQLPKDRFSAERLKGVDSTLKIQPAKLEDSAVYLCASSWNSEGQDYGYTFGSGTRLTVV.

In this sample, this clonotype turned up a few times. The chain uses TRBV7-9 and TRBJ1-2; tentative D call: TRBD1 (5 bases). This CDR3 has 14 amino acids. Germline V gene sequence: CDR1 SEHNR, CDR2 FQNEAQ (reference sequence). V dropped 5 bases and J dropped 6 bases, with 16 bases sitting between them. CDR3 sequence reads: CASSPQQGLDGYTF. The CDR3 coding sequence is TGTGCCAGCAGCCCTCAGCAGGGACTAGATGGCTACACCTTC.

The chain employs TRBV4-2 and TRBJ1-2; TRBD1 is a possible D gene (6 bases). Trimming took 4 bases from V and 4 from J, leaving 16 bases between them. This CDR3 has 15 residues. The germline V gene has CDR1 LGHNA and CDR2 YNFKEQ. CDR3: CASSPWTESLYGYTF. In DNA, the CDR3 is TGTGCCAGCAGCCCTTGGACAGAGTCCCTCTATGGCTACACCTTC.

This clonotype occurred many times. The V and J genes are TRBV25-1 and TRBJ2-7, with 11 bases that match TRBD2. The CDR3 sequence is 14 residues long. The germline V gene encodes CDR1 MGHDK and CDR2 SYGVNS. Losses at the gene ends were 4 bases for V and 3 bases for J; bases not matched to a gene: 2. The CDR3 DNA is TGTGCCAGCAGTGCTAGCGGGGGGTTCTACGAGCAGTACTTC. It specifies CASSASGGFYEQYF.

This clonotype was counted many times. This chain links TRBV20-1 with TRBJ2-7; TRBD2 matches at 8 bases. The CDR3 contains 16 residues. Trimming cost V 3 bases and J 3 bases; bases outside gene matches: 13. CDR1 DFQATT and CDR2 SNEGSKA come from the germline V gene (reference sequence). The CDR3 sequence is CSARGTSGRVLYEQYF. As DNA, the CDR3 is TGCAGTGCTAGGGGTACCAGCGGGAGAGTTCTCTACGAGCAGTACTTC.

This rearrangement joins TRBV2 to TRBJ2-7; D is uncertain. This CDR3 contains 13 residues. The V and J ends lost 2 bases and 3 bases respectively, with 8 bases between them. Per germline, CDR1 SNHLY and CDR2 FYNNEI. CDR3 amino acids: CASSENGNYEQYF. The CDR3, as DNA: TGTGCCAGCAGTGAAAACGGCAACTACGAGCAGTACTTC.

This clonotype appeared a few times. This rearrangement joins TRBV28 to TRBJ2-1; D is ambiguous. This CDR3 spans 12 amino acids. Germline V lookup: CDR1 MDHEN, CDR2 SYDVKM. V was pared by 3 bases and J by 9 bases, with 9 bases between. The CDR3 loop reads CASSLVGSEQFF. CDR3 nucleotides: TGTGCCAGCAGTTTGGTTGGATCTGAGCAGTTCTTC.

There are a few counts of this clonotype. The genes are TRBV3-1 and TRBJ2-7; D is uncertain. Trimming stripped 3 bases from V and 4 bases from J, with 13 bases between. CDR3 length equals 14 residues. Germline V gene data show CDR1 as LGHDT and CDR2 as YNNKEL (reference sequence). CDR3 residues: CASSQGFVNYEQYF. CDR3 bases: TGTGCCAGCAGCCAGGGGTTTGTGAATTACGAGCAGTACTTC.

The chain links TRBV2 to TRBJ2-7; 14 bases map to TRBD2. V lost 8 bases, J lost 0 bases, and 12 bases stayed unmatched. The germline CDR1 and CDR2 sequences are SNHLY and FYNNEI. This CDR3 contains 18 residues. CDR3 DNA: TGTGCCAGCTGGACCGGGACTAGCGGGAGTCCCTTCTCCTACGAGCAGTACTTC. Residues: CASWTGTSGSPFSYEQYF.

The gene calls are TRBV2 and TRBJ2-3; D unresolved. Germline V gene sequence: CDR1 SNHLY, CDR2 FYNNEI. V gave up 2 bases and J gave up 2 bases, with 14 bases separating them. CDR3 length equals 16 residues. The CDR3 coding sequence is TGTGCCAGCAGTGAACTCCTCGGGCTACCCACAGATACGCAGTATTTT. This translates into CASSELLGLPTDTQYF.

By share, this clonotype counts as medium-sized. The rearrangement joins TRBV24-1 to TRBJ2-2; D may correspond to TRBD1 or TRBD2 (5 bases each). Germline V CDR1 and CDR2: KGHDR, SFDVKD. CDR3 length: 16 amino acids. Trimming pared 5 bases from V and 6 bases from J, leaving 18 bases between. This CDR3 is CATSGPLEGYSGELFF. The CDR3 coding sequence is TGTGCCACCAGTGGCCCCCTCGAGGGGTATTCCGGGGAGCTGTTTTTT.

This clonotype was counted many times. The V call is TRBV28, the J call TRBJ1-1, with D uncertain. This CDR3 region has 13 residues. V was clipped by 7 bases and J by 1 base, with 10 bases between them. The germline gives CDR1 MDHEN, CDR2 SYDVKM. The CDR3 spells CASKATENTEAFF. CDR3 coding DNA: TGTGCCAGCAAGGCCACAGAGAACACTGAAGCTTTCTTT. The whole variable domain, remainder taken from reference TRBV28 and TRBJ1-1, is DVKVTQSSRYLVKRTGEKVFLECVQDMDHENMFWYRQDPGLGLRLIYFSYDVKMKEKGDIPEGYSVSREKKERFSLILESASTNQTSMYLCASKATENTEAFFGQGTRLTVV.

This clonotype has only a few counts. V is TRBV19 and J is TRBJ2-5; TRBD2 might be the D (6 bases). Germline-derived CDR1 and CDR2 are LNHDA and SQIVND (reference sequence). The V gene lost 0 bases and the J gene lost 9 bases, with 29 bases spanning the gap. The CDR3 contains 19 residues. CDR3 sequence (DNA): TGTGCCAGTAGTATAGATCCATTTTGGTGCCAGGGAGGTTCCGACTCCCAGTACTTC. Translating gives CASSIDPFWCQGGSDSQYF.

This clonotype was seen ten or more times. In DNA form, the CDR3 reads TGTGCCAGCAGTGGCAGTGATCAGCCCCAGCATTTT. Protein: CASSGSDQPQHF. The chain links TRBV2 to TRBJ1-5; D remains unclear. The germline gives CDR1 SNHLY, CDR2 FYNNEI. Between the trimmed V and J ends, which lost 4 bases and 5 bases, there was a span of 6 bases. CDR3 length: 12 residues.

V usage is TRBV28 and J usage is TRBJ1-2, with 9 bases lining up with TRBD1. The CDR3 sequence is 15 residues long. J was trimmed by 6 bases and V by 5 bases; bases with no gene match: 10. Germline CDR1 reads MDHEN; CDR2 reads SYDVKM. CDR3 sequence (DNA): TGTGCCAGCAGTCTACGACAGGGGGGACGCGATGGCTACACCTTC. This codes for CASSLRQGGRDGYTF.

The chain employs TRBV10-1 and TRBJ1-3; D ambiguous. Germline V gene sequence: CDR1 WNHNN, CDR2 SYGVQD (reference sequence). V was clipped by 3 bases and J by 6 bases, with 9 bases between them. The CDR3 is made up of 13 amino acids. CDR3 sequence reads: CASSEGMENTIYF. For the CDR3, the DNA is TGCGCCAGCAGTGAAGGGATGGAAAACACCATATATTTT.

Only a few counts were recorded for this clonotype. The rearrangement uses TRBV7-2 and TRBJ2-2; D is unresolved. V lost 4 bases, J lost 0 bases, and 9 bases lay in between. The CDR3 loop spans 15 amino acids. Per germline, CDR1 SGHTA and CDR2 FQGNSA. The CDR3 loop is CASSSGRTNTGELFF. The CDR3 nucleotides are TGTGCCAGCAGCTCTGGCAGGACGAACACCGGGGAGCTGTTTTTT.

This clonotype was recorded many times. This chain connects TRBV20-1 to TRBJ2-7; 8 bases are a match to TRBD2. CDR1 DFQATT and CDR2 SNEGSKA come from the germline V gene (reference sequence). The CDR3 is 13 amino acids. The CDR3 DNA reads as TGCAGAGCCGGGGGGACTAGGGGCGGCGAGCAGTACTTC. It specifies CRAGGTRGGEQYF.

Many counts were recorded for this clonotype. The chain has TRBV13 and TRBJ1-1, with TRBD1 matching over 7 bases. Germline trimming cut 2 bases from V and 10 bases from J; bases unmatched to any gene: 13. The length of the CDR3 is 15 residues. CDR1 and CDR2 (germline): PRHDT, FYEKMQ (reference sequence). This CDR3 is CASSLSPGTAVTAFF. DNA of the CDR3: TGTGCCAGCAGCTTATCCCCCGGGACAGCCGTAACAGCTTTCTTT. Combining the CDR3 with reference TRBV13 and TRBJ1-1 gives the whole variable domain AAGVIQSPRHLIKEKRETATLKCYPIPRHDTVYWYQQGPGQDPQFLISFYEKMQSDKGSIPDRFSAQQFSDYHSELNMSSLELGDSALYFCASSLSPGTAVTAFFGQGTRLTVV.

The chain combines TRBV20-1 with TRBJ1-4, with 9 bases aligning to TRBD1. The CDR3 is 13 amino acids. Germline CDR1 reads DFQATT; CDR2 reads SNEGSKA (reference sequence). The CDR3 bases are TGCACCATACAACAGGGGGCGGAGGAAAAACTGTTTTTT. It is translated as CTIQQGAEEKLFF.

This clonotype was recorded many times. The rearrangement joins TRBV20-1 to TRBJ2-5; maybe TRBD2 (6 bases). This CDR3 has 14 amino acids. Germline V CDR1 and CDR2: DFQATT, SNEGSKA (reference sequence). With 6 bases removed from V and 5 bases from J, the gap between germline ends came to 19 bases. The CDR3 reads CSAPLTGGFETQYF. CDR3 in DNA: TGCAGTGCCCCCCTGACTGGGGGGTTTGAGACCCAGTACTTC.

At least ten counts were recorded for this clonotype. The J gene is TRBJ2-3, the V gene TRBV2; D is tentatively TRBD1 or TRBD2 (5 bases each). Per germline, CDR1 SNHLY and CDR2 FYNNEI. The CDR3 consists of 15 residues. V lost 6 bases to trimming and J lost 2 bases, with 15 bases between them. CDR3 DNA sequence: TGTGCCAGCAGAGACACCGGGACGGACACAGATACGCAGTATTTT. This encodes CASRDTGTDTDTQYF.

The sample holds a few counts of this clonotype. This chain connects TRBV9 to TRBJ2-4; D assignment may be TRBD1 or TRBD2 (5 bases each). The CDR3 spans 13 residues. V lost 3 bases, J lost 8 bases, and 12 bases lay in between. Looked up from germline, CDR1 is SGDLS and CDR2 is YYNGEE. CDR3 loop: CASSAGPPDIQYF. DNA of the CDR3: TGTGCCAGCAGCGCGGGGCCCCCGGACATTCAGTACTTC.